This record covers a single TCR beta chain. The target antigen is unknown. This sample was taken from a study of cytomegalovirus exposure and HLA in healthy donors. From the approximately 120-subject validation cohort, which was separate from the approximately 700-subject first cohort, the donors were drawn. Study-wide points: Generally TCR sequences proved uncommon, though certain public TCRs appeared in numerous donors.

Repertoires were generated with immunoSEQ multiplex PCR, while TCRdb's copy carries only in-frame clones and drops some. This sample yields some 150,000 clones, of which 85% to 90% are seen a single time; 2.1% belongs to the top ten. Material for sequencing was PBMCs. The source is a human donor in good health.

The CDR3 DNA reads TGTGCCAGCTTGAAAATGGGGGGGCTAGTGGGAGGCTACACCTTC. It translates to CASLKMGGLVGGYTF. This chain connects TRBV6-6 to TRBJ1-2, with D perhaps TRBD1 (6 bases). Germline V gives CDR1 MNHNY, CDR2 SVGAGI (reference sequence). The CDR3 has 15 residues. The V end lost 8 bases, the J end lost 8 bases, and 24 bases lay between the germline ends.